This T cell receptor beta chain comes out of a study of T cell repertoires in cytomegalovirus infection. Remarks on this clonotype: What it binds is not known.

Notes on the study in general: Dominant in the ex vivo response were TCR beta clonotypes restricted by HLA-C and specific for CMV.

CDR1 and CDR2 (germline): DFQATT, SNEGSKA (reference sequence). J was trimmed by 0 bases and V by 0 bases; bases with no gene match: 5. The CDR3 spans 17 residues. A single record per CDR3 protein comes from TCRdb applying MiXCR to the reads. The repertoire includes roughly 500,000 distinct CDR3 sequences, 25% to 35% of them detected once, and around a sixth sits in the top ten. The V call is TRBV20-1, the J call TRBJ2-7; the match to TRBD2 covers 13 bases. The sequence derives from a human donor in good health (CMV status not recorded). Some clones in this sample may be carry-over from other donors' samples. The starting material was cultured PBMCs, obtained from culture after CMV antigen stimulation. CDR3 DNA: TGCAGTGCTAGAGATCTAAGACTAGCGGGAGGCTCCTACGAGCAGTACTTC. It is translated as CSARDLRLAGGSYEQYF.